The entry below describes one T cell receptor (beta chain). Since the CDR3 does not end with the conserved phenylalanine or tryptophan, this likely comes from a read error. The CDR3 consists of 17 residues. Germline values: CDR1 LGHNA, CDR2 YNFKEQ. V shed 0 bases, J shed 0 bases, and the junction held 8 bases outside the gene matches. This sample is part of a study of a mutant IDH1 vaccine in newly diagnosed glioma. Clones were read by immunoSEQ multiplex PCR, and TCRdb kept only the in-frame ones, dropping some. The table has 85,000 to 100,000 clones, around nine tenths seen once. The time point: baseline, week 1 (first vaccination visit). Treatment specified: pre-vaccination baseline after standard-of-care therapy.

Sequencing was performed on PBMCs, taken from a glioma patient treated with radiotherapy, temozolomide or both. The source of this sequence is a woman aged 50 to 65 with glioma. The chain carries TRBV4-2 and TRBJ2-7, with 7 bases matching TRBD2. This CDR3 reads CASSQDSASGHSYEQYL. The CDR3 bases are TGTGCCAGCAGCCAAGATTCGGCTAGCGGCCACTCCTACGAGCAGTACCTC.